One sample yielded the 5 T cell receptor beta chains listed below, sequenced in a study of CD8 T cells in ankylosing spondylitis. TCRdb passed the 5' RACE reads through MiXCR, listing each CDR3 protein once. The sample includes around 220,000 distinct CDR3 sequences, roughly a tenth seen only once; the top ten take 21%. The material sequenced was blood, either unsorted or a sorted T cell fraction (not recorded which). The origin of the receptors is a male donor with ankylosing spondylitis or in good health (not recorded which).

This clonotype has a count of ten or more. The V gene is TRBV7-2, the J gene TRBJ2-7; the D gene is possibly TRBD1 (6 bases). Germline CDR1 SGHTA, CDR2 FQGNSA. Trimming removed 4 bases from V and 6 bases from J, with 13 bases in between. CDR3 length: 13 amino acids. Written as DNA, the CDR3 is TGTGCCAGCAGCTCCGCCGGACAGTCCGAGCAGTACTTC. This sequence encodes CASSSAGQSEQYF.

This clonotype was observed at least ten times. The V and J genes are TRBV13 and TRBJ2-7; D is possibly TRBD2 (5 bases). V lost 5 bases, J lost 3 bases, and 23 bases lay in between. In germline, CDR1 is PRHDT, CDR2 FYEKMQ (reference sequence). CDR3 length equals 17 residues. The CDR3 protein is CASSPYLEREDYYEQYF. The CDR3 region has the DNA TGTGCCAGCAGCCCCTATCTGGAACGCGAAGACTACTACGAGCAGTACTTC.

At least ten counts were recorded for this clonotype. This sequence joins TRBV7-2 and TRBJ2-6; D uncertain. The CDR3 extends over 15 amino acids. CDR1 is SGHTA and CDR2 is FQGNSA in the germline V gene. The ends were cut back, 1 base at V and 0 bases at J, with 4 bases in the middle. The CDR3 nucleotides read TGTGCCAGCAGCTTAGGTGTCTCTGGGGCCAACGTCCTGACTTTC. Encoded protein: CASSLGVSGANVLTF.

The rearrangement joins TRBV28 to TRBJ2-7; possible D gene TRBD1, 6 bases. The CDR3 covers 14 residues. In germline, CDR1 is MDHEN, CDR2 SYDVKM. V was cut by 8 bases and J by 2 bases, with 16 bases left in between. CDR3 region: CASETGRPPYEQYF. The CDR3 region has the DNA TGTGCCAGCGAAACAGGGAGACCACCCTACGAGCAGTACTTC.

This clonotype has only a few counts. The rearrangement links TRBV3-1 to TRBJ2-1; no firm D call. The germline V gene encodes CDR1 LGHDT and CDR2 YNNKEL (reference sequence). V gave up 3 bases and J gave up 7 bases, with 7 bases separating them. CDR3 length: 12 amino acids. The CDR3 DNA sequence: TGTGCCAGCAGCCAGGGTCGGAATGAGCAGTTCTTC. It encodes CASSQGRNEQFF.